The rows below give T cell receptor beta chains drawn from one sample of a study of blood T cell repertoires in COVID-19. The data were produced by immunoSEQ multiplex PCR, yet TCRdb's version contains in-frame clones alone and is incomplete. The table has about 180,000 clones, around 80% seen once. Input material: peripheral blood. These receptors were collected from a woman aged 80 or over with COVID-19, enrolled during active disease. The CDR3 runs from the conserved cysteine through the conserved F or W. The D gene is left open where the match is weak. Not every row has a clone size; where given, it reads once, few, many or a size class.

v_call	clone_size	d_call	j_call	cdr3_aa	cdr3_nt
TRBV7-9	once	NA	TRBJ2-3	CASSLVAATDTQYF	TGTGCCAGCAGCTTAGTAGCGGCAACAGATACGCAGTATTTT
TRBV7-2	once	TRBD2	TRBJ2-7	CASSTRLAGTYEQYF	TGTGCCAGCAGCACGAGACTAGCGGGGACCTACGAGCAGTACTTC
TRBV4-3	many	TRBD1	TRBJ1-5	CASSQDPGQGDQPQHF	TGCGCCAGCAGCCAAGATCCTGGACAGGGTGATCAGCCCCAGCATTTT
TRBV5-5	many	TRBD2	TRBJ2-3	CASSPQREVTDTQYF	TGTGCCAGCAGCCCACAGCGGGAGGTAACTGATACGCAGTATTTT
TRBV5-5	few	TRBD1	TRBJ1-2	CASSPSTGTGAGYTF	TGTGCCAGCAGCCCCTCGACCGGGACAGGGGCTGGCTACACCTTC
TRBV7-9	NA	NA	TRBJ1-2	CASSSVRSNYGYTF	TGTGCCAGCAGCTCGGTGCGGAGTAACTATGGCTACACCTTC
TRBV9	NA	NA	TRBJ1-1	CASSVADRNTEAFF	TGTGCCAGCAGCGTCGCTGACAGGAACACTGAAGCTTTCTTT
TRBV6-8	once	NA	TRBJ1-4	CASSPHAQGEKLFF	TGTGCCAGCAGTCCTCACGCTCAGGGGGAAAAACTGTTTTTT
TRBV19	NA	TRBD1	TRBJ2-2	CASRGTAGELFF	TGTGCCAGTAGGGGGACAGCCGGGGAGCTGTTTTTT
TRBV6-5	NA	NA	TRBJ1-6	CASRRQKNSPLHF	TGTGCCAGCAGGCGACAGAAAAATTCACCCCTCCACTTT
TRBV5-1	NA	TRBD2	TRBJ2-1	CASILAGGLGNEQFF	TGCGCCAGCATACTAGCGGGAGGGCTGGGGAATGAGCAGTTCTTC
TRBV27	NA	TRBD2	TRBJ2-2	CASSLREGRTGELFF	TGTGCCAGCAGTTTAAGGGAGGGGCGCACCGGGGAGCTGTTTTTT
TRBV14	once	NA	TRBJ1-2	CASSPFGEYGYTF	TGTGCCAGCAGCCCTTTCGGGGAGTATGGCTACACCTTC
TRBV19	NA	NA	TRBJ1-2	CASSMEGPSYGYTF	TGTGCCAGTAGTATGGAGGGACCTTCATATGGCTACACCTTC
TRBV9	NA	TRBD1	TRBJ2-1	CASSVLGQGSYNEQFF	TGTGCCAGCAGCGTATTGGGACAGGGTTCCTACAATGAGCAGTTCTTC
TRBV5-1	NA	TRBD2	TRBJ2-5	CASSLLTGGPETQYF	TGCGCCAGCAGCTTGTTGACGGGGGGGCCAGAGACCCAGTACTTC
TRBV6-4	NA	TRBD2	TRBJ2-7	CASSERGLVVGEYEQYF	TGTGCCAGCAGTGAGCGGGGACTAGTAGTCGGGGAATACGAGCAGTACTTC
TRBV7-6	NA	TRBD1	TRBJ2-7	CASSLVGGAGAEQYF	TGTGCCAGCAGCTTAGTAGGGGGCGCAGGAGCCGAGCAGTACTTC
TRBV28	NA	TRBD2	TRBJ2-7	CASRRDYLSHEQYF	TGTGCCAGCAGGAGGGACTACCTATCGCACGAGCAGTACTTC
TRBV4-3	NA	NA	TRBJ1-1	CASSQVSGEEAFF	TGCGCCAGCAGCCAAGTCTCAGGGGAGGAAGCTTTCTTT
TRBV6-5	NA	NA	TRBJ2-2	CASSWDTGTGELFF	TGTGCCAGCAGTTGGGACACGGGCACCGGGGAGCTGTTTTTT
TRBV12-3/TRBV12-4	NA	NA	TRBJ1-1	CASSGGSGAFF	TGTGCCAGCAGCGGGGGGTCGGGAGCTTTCTTT
TRBV2	NA	NA	TRBJ1-1	CASSEGQGRTEAFF	TGTGCCAGCAGTGAAGGTCAGGGCAGGACTGAAGCTTTCTTT
TRBV11-3	NA	TRBD1	TRBJ2-3	CASSFPTGQSTDTQYF	TGTGCCAGCAGCTTCCCCACGGGACAGAGCACAGATACGCAGTATTTT
TRBV4-1	NA	TRBD1	TRBJ1-4	CASSHPGTGDEKLFF	TGCGCCAGCAGCCACCCCGGGACAGGGGATGAAAAACTGTTTTTT
TRBV5-1	NA	NA	TRBJ1-3	CASSLGAGRNTIYF	TGCGCCAGCAGCTTGGGGGCAGGAAGAAACACCATATATTTT
TRBV12-3/TRBV12-4	NA	NA	TRBJ1-2	CASSLGRNYGYTF	TGTGCCAGCAGTTTAGGCAGGAACTATGGCTACACCTTC
TRBV7-2	few	TRBD1	TRBJ1-1	CASKGQPNTEAFF	TGTGCCAGCAAGGGACAGCCGAACACTGAAGCTTTCTTT
TRBV7-9	NA	NA	TRBJ2-1	CASSYGLLYNEQFF	TGTGCCAGCAGTTATGGACTACTCTACAATGAGCAGTTCTTC
TRBV7-2	once	TRBD2	TRBJ2-1	CASSLSSGSYNEQFF	TGTGCCAGCAGCTTATCTAGCGGGAGTTACAATGAGCAGTTCTTC
TRBV2	NA	NA	TRBJ1-1	CASVRSAEAFF	TGTGCCAGCGTCCGCTCAGCTGAAGCTTTCTTT
TRBV5-1	few	TRBD2	TRBJ2-1	CASSLGLAGALSYNEQFF	TGCGCCAGCAGCTTGGGACTAGCGGGAGCCCTCTCCTACAATGAGCAGTTCTTC